Each of the 17 T cell receptor beta chains below was sequenced from the same sample in a study of OX40 agonist ivuxolimab in advanced cancers. The assay was immunoSEQ multiplex PCR, and TCRdb's table has in-frame clones only and misses some. In the table there are fewer than 85,000 clones, approximately 80% of which are singletons. The material sequenced was CD4+ or CD8+ T cells sorted from blood, taken in a trial of the OX40 agonist ivuxolimab. The receptors were gathered from an adult with an advanced solid tumor such as melanoma, head and neck, liver or kidney cancer.

This clone showed up just a few times. This chain uses TRBV18 with TRBJ2-3; no clear D. The CDR3 consists of 13 residues. V was trimmed by 2 bases and J by 1 base, leaving 4 bases between them. Germline V gene data show CDR1 as KGHSH and CDR2 as LQKENI. CDR3 bases: TGTGCCAGCTCACCAGCGGGCACAGATACGCAGTATTTT. It is translated as CASSPAGTDTQYF.

This clone was detected once. The chain couples TRBV7-8 to TRBJ2-5; TRBD2 agrees at 7 bases. The V gene's germline CDR1 is SGHVS and CDR2 FQNEAQ. This CDR3 has 13 residues. V was pared by 6 bases and J by 5 bases, with 6 bases of the junction left unmatched. The CDR3 region is CASRWAGDETQYF. The CDR3 nucleotides are TGTGCCAGCAGGTGGGCGGGGGACGAGACCCAGTACTTC.

The chain couples TRBV18 to TRBJ1-4; D is possibly TRBD1 (5 bases). Looked up from germline, CDR1 is KGHSH and CDR2 is LQKENI. V lost 2 bases to trimming and J lost 8 bases, with 12 bases between them. The CDR3 is 14 amino acids. For the CDR3, the DNA is TGTGCCAGCTCACCAATTGGGACGGAGGAAAAACTGTTTTTT. Translated, it gives CASSPIGTEEKLFF.

This clone has only a few counts. The chain combines TRBV18 with TRBJ1-3; TRBD1 might be the D (5 bases). Germline V CDR1 and CDR2: KGHSH, LQKENI. The CDR3 has 15 amino acids. With 3 bases removed from V and 4 bases from J, the gap between germline ends came to 13 bases. The CDR3 bases are TGTGCCAGCTCACCTGGACAATCGGCGGGAAACACCATATATTTT. This gives the protein CASSPGQSAGNTIYF.

The J gene is TRBJ1-2, the V gene TRBV30; possible D gene TRBD1, 6 bases. The CDR3 is made up of 12 amino acids. Germline V gives CDR1 GTSNPN, CDR2 SVGIG (reference sequence). V lost 8 bases to trimming and J lost 2 bases, with 12 bases between them. The CDR3, as DNA: TGTGCCGGAACCACAGGGAACTATGGCTACACCTTC. Its protein is CAGTTGNYGYTF.

This chain joins TRBV5-1 and TRBJ2-2; TRBD1 is a possible D gene (6 bases). The CDR3 extends over 15 amino acids. Trimming shortened V by 4 bases and J by 4 bases, and 14 bases separated the two germline ends. Germline loops: CDR1 SGHRS, CDR2 YFSETQ. CDR3 protein: CASSPGTLTTGELFF. As DNA, the CDR3 is TGCGCCAGCAGCCCCGGGACACTTACCACCGGGGAGCTGTTTTTT.

This clone was counted a single time. V and J are TRBV13 and TRBJ1-5; unclear D gene. There are 13 residues in the CDR3. Deletions cut 0 bases from V and 7 bases from J, with 7 bases between. CDR1 and CDR2 from the germline V gene are PRHDT and FYEKMQ (reference sequence). CDR3 in amino acids: CASSLGREQPQHF. CDR3 coding DNA: TGTGCCAGCAGCTTAGGCCGAGAGCAGCCCCAGCATTTT.

The gene calls are TRBV5-1 and TRBJ2-5; 11 bases match TRBD2. CDR1 and CDR2 (germline): SGHRS, YFSETQ. This CDR3 spans 15 amino acids. Trimming cost V 0 bases and J 5 bases; bases outside gene matches: 3. In nucleotides, the CDR3 is TGCGCCAGCAGCTTGGTACTAGCGGGGGAGGAGACCCAGTACTTC. Translating gives CASSLVLAGEETQYF.

V and J are TRBV27 and TRBJ2-5, with 11 bases that match TRBD2. The CDR3 runs 17 residues. V lost 5 bases and J lost 2; bases outside the gene matches: 10. Germline loops: CDR1 MNHEY, CDR2 SMNVEV (reference sequence). CDR3 residues: CASSPSRRLAGQETQYF. As DNA, the CDR3 is TGTGCCAGCAGTCCCTCACGACGACTAGCGGGACAAGAGACCCAGTACTTC.

This chain's CDR3 is CASSWAGLADTQYF. CDR3 DNA: TGTGCCAGCAGTTGGGCGGGGCTGGCAGATACGCAGTATTTT. The rearrangement joins TRBV27 to TRBJ2-3, with D possibly matching TRBD2 (6 bases). CDR1 and CDR2 (germline): MNHEY, SMNVEV (reference sequence). The V gene lost 4 bases and the J gene lost 4 bases, with 12 bases spanning the gap. This CDR3 spans 14 amino acids.

The chain recombines TRBV9 with TRBJ1-3; possibly TRBD1 for D (6 bases). In germline, CDR1 is SGDLS, CDR2 YYNGEE. V lost 4 bases, J lost 0 bases, and 11 bases lay in between. The CDR3 covers 15 residues. The CDR3: CASSPRGGSGNTIYF. CDR3 nucleotides: TGTGCCAGCAGCCCTCGAGGGGGCTCTGGAAACACCATATATTTT.

The chain carries TRBV2 and TRBJ2-5, with 7 bases that match TRBD1. The DNA end favors TRBJ2-7, so the J call may be wrong. Germline CDR1 SNHLY, CDR2 FYNNEI. The CDR3 extends over 13 amino acids. CDR3 region: CASGRRDSYEQYF. In DNA, the CDR3 is TGTGCCAGCGGGAGACGGGACAGTTACGAGCAGTACTTC.

J is TRBJ2-5 and V is TRBV4-3; TRBD1 is a possible D gene (6 bases). This CDR3 spans 15 amino acids. Trimming took off 3 bases at V and 4 bases at J, with 15 bases between the two ends. The germline V gene has CDR1 LGHNA and CDR2 YSLEER. As DNA, the CDR3 is TGCGCCAGCAGCCATGCCTTGACAGGAGGAGAGACCCAGTACTTC. Protein product: CASSHALTGGETQYF.

The CDR3 region has the DNA TGTGCCAGCAGTTTAAGCGGAGTCCAAGAGACCCAGTACTTC. The encoded protein is CASSLSGVQETQYF. The chain has TRBV28 and TRBJ2-5; possibly TRBD2 for D (5 bases). The CDR3 runs to 14 residues. Trimming cost V 2 bases and J 1 base, with 8 bases left between them. Germline V gene sequence: CDR1 MDHEN, CDR2 SYDVKM.

The chain recombines TRBV10-3 with TRBJ2-1, with 14 positions matching TRBD2. Germline CDR1 reads ENHRY; CDR2 reads SYGVKD. This CDR3 comprises 17 residues. V shed 2 bases and J 8 bases; nucleotides not matched to a gene: 8. Written as DNA, the CDR3 is TGTGCCATCAGTGAGACCTTAGGGACTAGCGGGAGCCATGAGCAGTTCTTC. The encoded protein is CAISETLGTSGSHEQFF.

The chain links TRBV2 to TRBJ1-3; D may be TRBD1 (5 bases). CDR3 size: 15 residues. V was cut by 6 bases and J by 0 bases, with 12 bases left in between. The V gene's germline CDR1 is SNHLY and CDR2 FYNNEI. The CDR3 nucleotides read TGTGCCAGCAGAATGGGACTGATCTCTGGAAACACCATATATTTT. It yields the protein CASRMGLISGNTIYF.

The rearrangement uses TRBV30 and TRBJ2-1; the D is unclear. In germline, CDR1 is GTSNPN, CDR2 SVGIG (reference sequence). The length of the CDR3 is 12 residues. V lost 7 bases and J 1 base, leaving 8 bases between the germline ends. The CDR3 region has the DNA TGTGCCTACCGGGTATCCTACAATGAGCAGTTCTTC. Its protein product is CAYRVSYNEQFF. Variable domain in full (rest from reference TRBV30 and TRBJ2-1): SQTIHQWPATLVQPVGSPLSLECTVEGTSNPNLYWYRQAAGRGLQLLFYSVGIGQISSEVPQNLSASRPQDRQFILSSKKLLLSDSGFYLCAYRVSYNEQFFGPGTRLTVL.